The 9 T cell receptor beta chains below were found in one sample sequenced in a study of cytomegalovirus exposure and HLA in healthy donors. 60 Vbeta and 13 Jbeta primers were used in PCR. Profiling relied on immunoSEQ multiplex PCR, and the TCRdb table lists in-frame clones only, not all of them. The sample includes some 150,000 clones, about 82% seen only once; the top ten take about 1.8%. The sample consisted of PBMCs. The receptors stem from a female donor in good health and CMV-seropositive.

There are a few counts of this clone. The J gene is TRBJ2-3, the V gene TRBV5-1, with a tentative D call TRBD1 (6 bases). Germline CDR1 reads SGHRS; CDR2 reads YFSETQ. CDR3 length: 14 residues. V was pared by 6 bases and J by 0 bases, with 11 bases between. The CDR3 DNA sequence: TGCGCCAGCACGAGAGGGACAAGCACAGATACGCAGTATTTT. Its protein is CASTRGTSTDTQYF. The variable domain in full, completed from reference TRBV5-1 and TRBJ2-3, reads KAGVTQTPRYLIKTRGQQVTLSCSPISGHRSVSWYQQTPGQGLQFLFEYFSETQRNKGNFPGRFSGRQFSNSRSEMNVSTLELGDSALYLCASTRGTSTDTQYFGPGTRLTVL.

The chain links TRBV5-1 to TRBJ1-5; TRBD1 matches at 7 bases. The CDR3 spans 15 residues. V shed 4 bases and J 2 bases; nucleotides not matched to a gene: 6. Per the germline V gene, CDR1 is SGHRS and CDR2 is YFSETQ. The CDR3: CASSTTGTGNQPQHF. Written as DNA, the CDR3 is TGCGCCAGCAGCACTACCGGGACAGGCAATCAGCCCCAGCATTTT.

V usage is TRBV6-6 and J usage is TRBJ2-7, with 9 bases aligning to TRBD2. The germline CDR1 and CDR2 sequences are MNHNY and SVGAGI (reference sequence). CDR3 length equals 14 residues. Trimming at V came to 5 bases and at J to 6 bases, leaving 8 bases not matched to a gene. CDR3 amino acids: CASSQPGLASEQYF. CDR3 DNA sequence: TGTGCCAGCAGTCAACCGGGACTAGCATCCGAGCAGTACTTC.

The V gene is TRBV6-1, the J gene TRBJ1-2; D is possibly TRBD1 (6 bases). The germline gives CDR1 MNHNS, CDR2 SASEGT. The CDR3 sequence is 15 residues long. Trimming removed 1 base from V and 2 bases from J, with 11 bases in between. The CDR3 sequence is CASSEGPGQNYGYTF. In DNA, the CDR3 is TGTGCCAGCAGTGAAGGACCCGGACAGAACTATGGCTACACCTTC.

This chain connects TRBV18 to TRBJ2-3; 8 bases agree with TRBD1. Per the germline V gene, CDR1 is KGHSH and CDR2 is LQKENI. The J segment lost 1 base and the V segment lost 4 bases, leaving 1 base of the junction unmatched. The CDR3 has 14 amino acids. The CDR3 DNA follows: TGTGCCAGCTCACAGGGACAGGGCACAGATACGCAGTATTTT. This sequence encodes CASSQGQGTDTQYF.

DNA of the CDR3: TGCGCCAGCAGCACCGGGACAGTAAATGAAAAACTGTTTTTT. Translation: CASSTGTVNEKLFF. This chain uses TRBV5-1 with TRBJ1-4, with TRBD1 identical over 7 bases. V gave up 4 bases and J gave up 5 bases; unmatched junction bases: 5. Germline V gene sequence: CDR1 SGHRS, CDR2 YFSETQ. The CDR3 length is 14 residues. Complete variable domain (other parts from reference TRBV5-1 and TRBJ1-4): KAGVTQTPRYLIKTRGQQVTLSCSPISGHRSVSWYQQTPGQGLQFLFEYFSETQRNKGNFPGRFSGRQFSNSRSEMNVSTLELGDSALYLCASSTGTVNEKLFFGSGTQLSVL.

For the CDR3, the DNA is TGTGCCAGCAGCTTAGAGGGGAGCGGGCAGTTCTTC. It yields the protein CASSLEGSGQFF. The chain recombines TRBV11-2 with TRBJ2-1; tentative D call: TRBD2 (5 bases). Germline V gene sequence: CDR1 SGHAT, CDR2 FQNNGV. This CDR3 has 12 residues. With 0 bases removed from V and 12 bases from J, the gap between germline ends came to 9 bases. Together with reference TRBV11-2 and TRBJ2-1, the CDR3 gives the full variable domain: EAGVAQSPRYKIIEKRQSVAFWCNPISGHATLYWYQQILGQGPKLLIQFQNNGVVDDSQLPKDRFSAERLKGVDSTLKIQPAKLEDSAVYLCASSLEGSGQFFGPGTRLTVL.

This clone occurred a few times. The junction departs from germline at one end; a sequencing error may be responsible. The chain is built from TRBV25-1 and TRBJ1-6, with no clear D. Germline lookup yields CDR1 MGHDK and CDR2 SYGVNS. CDR3 size: 13 residues. The CDR3 reads CASSELIGSPLHF. CDR3 coding DNA: TGTGCCAGCAGCGAATTAATCGGGTCACCCCTCCACTTT. Complete variable domain (other parts from reference TRBV25-1 and TRBJ1-6): EADIYQTPRYLVIGTGKKITLECSQTMGHDKMYWYQQDPGMELHLIHYSYGVNSTEKGDLSSESTVSRIRTEHFPLTLESARPSHTSQYLCASSELIGSPLHFGNGTRLTVT.

The chain uses TRBV5-6 and TRBJ2-5; D possibly corresponds to TRBD2 (6 bases). The V end was cut by 4 bases, the J end by 2 bases, with 15 bases between. The CDR3 length is 15 residues. CDR1 is SGHDT, CDR2 YYEEEE, per germline. In nucleotides, the CDR3 is TGTGCCAGCAGCCCAAGACTAGTCCGTCAAGAGACCCAGTACTTC. Its protein product is CASSPRLVRQETQYF.